This T cell receptor (beta chain) was documented in a study of blood T cell repertoires in COVID-19. Study summary: Collection of acute and convalescent COVID-19 samples took place in the United States, Italy and Spain.

Original handling: Researchers report that nucleated cell counts were estimated from reference gene primer amplification. Profiled with immunoSEQ multiplex PCR; TCRdb holds only in-frame clones, not every one. The V and J calls and clone size were taken over from that table, and D and trimming were inferred from the DNA. The sample consists of 250,000 to 350,000 clones, over 75% of them appearing once. A word on this clone: A junction boundary mismatches the germline segment, possibly from a read error.

The TCR originated in a woman aged 25 to 39 who had recovered from COVID-19. The material sequenced was PBMCs or T cells enriched from blood (not recorded which).

In nucleotides, the CDR3 is TGTGCTAGCAGCTTAGCGGGAGTCAATGAGCAGTTCTTC. It encodes CASSLAGVNEQFF. The rearrangement uses TRBV7-7 and TRBJ2-1; 9 nucleotides match TRBD2. The CDR3 loop spans 13 amino acids. From germline, CDR1 is SSHAT and CDR2 FNYEAQ (reference sequence). The full variable domain, its missing parts supplied by reference TRBV7-7 and TRBJ2-1, is GAGVSQSPRYKVTKRGQDVTLRCDPISSHATLYWYQQALGQGPEFLTYFNYEAQPDKSGLPSDRFSAERPEGSISTLTIQRTEQRDSAMYRCASSLAGVNEQFFGPGTRLTVL.